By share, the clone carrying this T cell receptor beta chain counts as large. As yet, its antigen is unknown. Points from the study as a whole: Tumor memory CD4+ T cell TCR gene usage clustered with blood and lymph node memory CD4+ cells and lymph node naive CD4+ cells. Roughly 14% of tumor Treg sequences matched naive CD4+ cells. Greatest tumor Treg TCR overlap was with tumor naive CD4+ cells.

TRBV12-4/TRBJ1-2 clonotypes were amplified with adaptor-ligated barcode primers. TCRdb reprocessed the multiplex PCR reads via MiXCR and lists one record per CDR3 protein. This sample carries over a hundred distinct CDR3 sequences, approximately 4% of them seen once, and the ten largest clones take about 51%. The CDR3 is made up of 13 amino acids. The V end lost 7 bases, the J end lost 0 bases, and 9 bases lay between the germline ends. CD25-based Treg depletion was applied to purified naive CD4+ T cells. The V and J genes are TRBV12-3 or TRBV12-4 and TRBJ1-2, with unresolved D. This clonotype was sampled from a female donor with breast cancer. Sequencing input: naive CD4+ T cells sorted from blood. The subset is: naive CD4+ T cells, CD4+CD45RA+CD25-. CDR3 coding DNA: TGTGCCAGCACCGGTCAGGCTAACTATGGCTACACCTTC. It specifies CASTGQANYGYTF.